This T cell receptor (beta chain) was profiled in a study of blood T cell repertoires in COVID-19. About the study: PBMCs, B-cell-depleted T cells, or T cells were the source of the cDNA or gDNA that made up the material.

Recruitment covered fewer than 25 US areas and drew participants whose ages spanned about 18 to 95 years. Participants were placed into cohorts based on the clinical history they reported. Per the authors' pipeline: From reference gene primer amplification, estimates of nucleated cell counts were derived. The repertoire was sequenced with immunoSEQ multiplex PCR; TCRdb's copy has only in-frame clones and lacks some. V, J and clone size were drawn from that table, and D and trimming were deduced from the DNA. Of hundreds of thousands of clones in the sample, approximately 91% were seen once. V gave up 1 base and J gave up 6 bases; unmatched junction bases: 9. CDR1 and CDR2 (germline): SGHNT, YYREEE (reference sequence). The CDR3 is made up of 18 amino acids. This clone was picked up a small number of times.

Sequencing used PBMCs or T cells enriched from blood (not recorded which). The receptor was isolated from a man in his sixties who had recovered from COVID-19. This chain connects TRBV5-4 to TRBJ2-2; TRBD2 matches 13 bases. The CDR3 spells CASSLSSGTSGIAGELFF. DNA for the CDR3: TGTGCCAGCAGCTTGTCCTCCGGGACTAGCGGGATTGCCGGGGAGCTGTTTTTT.